This T cell receptor beta chain was captured in a study of blood T cells in healthy people across ages (dated by TCRdb to the mid-2010s). About the full investigation: Template switching captured roughly one uniquely barcoded TCR beta cDNA molecule per two T cells in model experiments. The study analyzed two additional independent replicas of 1 million unique cDNA reads from the same blood draw for two donors, one aged 18 to 29 and one aged 80 or older. Age-related changes in TCR beta repertoire diversity were measured in the study by deep sequencing normalized with unique cDNA molecular identifiers. To avoid experimental bias, donors of different ages were spread randomly across the sequencing lanes. The donors were split into four age groups: young (average about 15 years), middle-aged (about 40), aged (over 55) and long-lived (approximately 80). Summary of the overall study and its limitations: Compared with the aged group, the long-lived group had more naive CD4+ T cells, fewer expanded clones and increased TCR diversity, suggesting age selection. As age increased, observed TCR beta diversity per million T cells dropped in a roughly linear way, and a significant reduction was already evident by age 40. The CMV infection status of donors was not known, potentially confounding age-related changes in expanded clonotypes. Because profiling used bulk unsorted PBMCs, naive and antigen-experienced compartments could not be compared conclusively. Total diversity estimates from one million sequenced T cells were considered lower bounds and underestimates. There was a strong correlation between observed TCR beta diversity and the percentage of naive T cells measured by flow cytometry.

Library creation used 5' RACE. TCRdb records Illumina HiSeq 2500 as the sequencer. The second PCR ran for roughly 6 to 11 cycles and used a J-beta primer mix along with a sample-barcoded 5' primer. A template-switch 5' adaptor carrying 12 random nucleotides introduced a unique molecular identifier onto each TCR beta cDNA molecule. Each sample yielded at least 2.5 million CDR3-containing paired-end reads. The Mint cDNA synthesis kit, primed by a TRBC-specific oligonucleotide, was used to synthesize first-strand cDNA from all RNA. All cDNA was treated with uracil-DNA glycosylase and then went through a first 18-cycle PCR with the universal primers M1SS and BC2_uni_R. For the original study's pipeline: Normalization of each sample was performed by random selection of 1 million high-quality reads, each carrying a distinct molecular identifier. Reads sharing molecular identifiers were discarded rather than binned into consensus sequences. MiTCR, run with a Q25 quality threshold and the strictest error-elimination algorithm, handled CDR3 identification, clonotype clustering and error correction. A nonparametric unseen species model using Euler transformation provided a lower-bound estimate of total TCR beta diversity. TCRdb trimmed the raw reads at Q25, called clones with MiXCR and kept productive beta chains. CDR3 protein duplicates are merged, each entry listing the most common genes and DNA. TCRdb, not the original authors, processed these V and J calls. The sample contains just under 900,000 distinct CDR3 sequences, 29% of them found a single time. Roughly a sixth of the sample lies in the top ten.

The 39 donors, aged about 6 to 100 years, were systemically healthy Caucasian individuals from Russia. Approximately 10 milliliters of peripheral blood were collected from each donor into EDTA-treated Vacutainer tubes. Ficoll-Paque density-gradient centrifugation was used to isolate PBMCs, with at least 7 million per sample. Trizol reagent was used to extract total RNA from the PBMCs, yielding at least 5.5 micrograms per sample. For every donor, flow cytometry on a PBMC aliquot measured the percentage of naive CD45RAhigh/CD27high T cells. As regards this clonotype: Its antigen is currently not known. Base quality data are lacking; no much larger clone is found one base away.

A distance of 15 bases separates the germline ends of V and J, which lose 3 bases and 6 bases respectively. CDR1 and CDR2 (DFQATT, SNEGSKA) derive from the germline V gene (reference sequence). Measured from the cysteine to the phenylalanine, the CDR3 is 14 residues long. Only CDR3 DNA is held: 42 bases, read in frame from base 1. Specimen: blood. Recombination joined TRBV20-1 with TRBJ2-1, with the identity of the D gene unclear. This TCR was recovered from an elderly woman in good health. The DNA sequence follows: TGCAGTGCTAGTCGGCAGACGAACACCAATGAGCAGTTCTTC. Protein translation: CSASRQTNTNEQFF.